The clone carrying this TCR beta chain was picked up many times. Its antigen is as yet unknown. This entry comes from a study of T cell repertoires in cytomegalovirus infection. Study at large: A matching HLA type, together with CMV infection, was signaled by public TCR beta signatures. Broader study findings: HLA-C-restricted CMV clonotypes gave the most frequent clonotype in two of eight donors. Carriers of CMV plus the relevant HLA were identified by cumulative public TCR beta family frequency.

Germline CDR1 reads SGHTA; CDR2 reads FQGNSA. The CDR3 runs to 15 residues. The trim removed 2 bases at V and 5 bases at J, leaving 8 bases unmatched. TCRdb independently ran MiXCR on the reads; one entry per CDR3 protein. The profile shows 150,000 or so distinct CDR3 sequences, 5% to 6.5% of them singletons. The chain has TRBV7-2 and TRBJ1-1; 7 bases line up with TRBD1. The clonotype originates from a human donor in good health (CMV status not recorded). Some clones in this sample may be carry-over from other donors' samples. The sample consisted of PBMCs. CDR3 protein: CASSLRGLRRTEAFF. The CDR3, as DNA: TGTGCCAGCAGCTTAAGGGGGCTAAGGAGGACTGAAGCTTTCTTT.